These 15 T cell receptor beta chains came from one sample sequenced in a study of T cells in localized non-small cell lung cancer. TCRdb keeps only in-frame clones here, not all; method: immunoSEQ multiplex PCR. In the table there are 20,000 to 25,000 clones, around 87% of which are singletons. Sequencing was performed on PBMCs, taken before any cancer treatment. The receptors were gathered from a man between 40 and 75 years old with stage II squamous cell lung carcinoma.

The chain recombines TRBV28 with TRBJ1-1; D remains unclear. The V gene's germline CDR1 is MDHEN and CDR2 SYDVKM. The V gene lost 2 bases and the J gene lost 2 bases, with 12 bases spanning the gap. The length of the CDR3 is 15 residues. The CDR3 reads CASSLQAAPNTEAFF. The DNA for the CDR3 is TGTGCCAGCAGTTTACAGGCAGCCCCAAACACTGAAGCTTTCTTT. The full variable domain, rest sourced from reference TRBV28 and TRBJ1-1, is DVKVTQSSRYLVKRTGEKVFLECVQDMDHENMFWYRQDPGLGLRLIYFSYDVKMKEKGDIPEGYSVSREKKERFSLILESASTNQTSMYLCASSLQAAPNTEAFFGQGTRLTVV.

V and J are TRBV28 and TRBJ2-4; 10 bases map to TRBD1. CDR1 and CDR2 from the germline V gene are MDHEN and SYDVKM. The junction had 14 bases not matched to a gene; V was cut back by 6 bases and J by 0 bases. The CDR3 extends over 19 amino acids. DNA of the CDR3: TGTGCCAGCAGGGTAAACCGGGACAGGGGCCGACTAGCCAAAAACATTCAGTACTTC. Its translation: CASRVNRDRGRLAKNIQYF.

This chain connects TRBV14 to TRBJ2-5, with 9 bases matching TRBD2. CDR3 length: 15 amino acids. Trimming at V came to 1 base and at J to 6 bases, leaving 6 bases not matched to a gene. CDR1 SGHDN and CDR2 FVKESK come from the germline V gene. CDR3 DNA: TGTGCCAGCAGCCAAGTAAGCGGGGGGCTGAAGACCCAGTACTTC. Amino acid sequence: CASSQVSGGLKTQYF.

In DNA form, the CDR3 reads TGCAGCGTTGGAAGACAGGCGAACACTGAAGCTTTCTTT. It is translated as CSVGRQANTEAFF. The V call is TRBV29-1, the J call TRBJ1-1; tentatively, D is TRBD1 (6 bases). V was cut by 4 bases and J by 1 base, with 10 bases left in between. CDR1 is SQVTM and CDR2 is ANQGSEA in the germline V gene. The CDR3 contains 13 residues.

The gene calls are TRBV19 and TRBJ2-7, with TRBD1 identical over 11 bases. Germline CDR1 is LNHDA and CDR2 is SQIVND (reference sequence). The CDR3 covers 16 residues. V shed 3 bases, J shed 4 bases, and the junction held 8 bases outside the gene matches. CDR3 in amino acids: CASSIGSGTGGYEQYF. The CDR3 DNA sequence: TGTGCCAGTAGTATCGGGAGCGGGACAGGGGGGTACGAGCAGTACTTC.

The rearrangement uses TRBV30 and TRBJ1-2; TRBD1 matches 7 bases. Germline V gene lookup returns CDR1 GTSNPN and CDR2 SVGIG (reference sequence). V was clipped by 5 bases and J by 3 bases; unmatched bases: 6. The CDR3 runs 13 residues. CDR3 nucleotide sequence: TGTGCCTGGGTAGAGGGACAGTACTATGGCTACACCTTC. It translates to CAWVEGQYYGYTF.

The rearrangement joins TRBV19 to TRBJ1-1; D gene ambiguous. This CDR3 region has 12 residues. V was cut by 5 bases and J by 8 bases, with 12 bases left in between. CDR1 is LNHDA and CDR2 is SQIVND in the germline V gene (reference sequence). CDR3 amino acids: CASSQFVGEAFF. CDR3 DNA: TGTGCCAGTAGTCAATTTGTGGGAGAAGCTTTCTTT.

The chain joins TRBV4-2 to TRBJ2-5; 7 bases are shared with TRBD1. The ends lost 1 base at V and 4 bases at J; junction bases unmatched: 12. The CDR3 runs 17 residues. Looked up from germline, CDR1 is LGHNA and CDR2 is YNFKEQ. CDR3 sequence (DNA): TGTGCCAGCAGCCAAGCCCCAGGGGGTGCCCAAGGAGAGACCCAGTACTTC. Translation: CASSQAPGGAQGETQYF.

The V and J genes are TRBV5-6 and TRBJ1-1; D is uncertain. CDR3 length: 12 residues. V was cut by 4 bases and J by 4 bases, with 8 bases left in between. The germline CDR1 and CDR2 sequences are SGHDT and YYEEEE. In DNA form, the CDR3 reads TGTGCCAGCAGCAAATGGAGCACTGAAGCTTTCTTT. This translates into CASSKWSTEAFF. The entire variable domain, with the rest obtained from reference TRBV5-6 and TRBJ1-1, is as follows: DAGVTQSPTHLIKTRGQQVTLRCSPKSGHDTVSWYQQALGQGPQFIFQYYEEEERQRGNFPDRFSGHQFPNYSSELNVNALLLGDSALYLCASSKWSTEAFFGQGTRLTVV.

The rearrangement links TRBV9 to TRBJ2-2; 9 bases match TRBD1. The CDR3 has 18 amino acids. CDR1 and CDR2 from the germline V gene are SGDLS and YYNGEE. V was clipped by 2 bases and J by 1 base; unmatched bases: 9. CDR3 region: CASSVGTGIAGNTGELFF. The CDR3 coding sequence is TGTGCCAGCAGCGTCGGGACAGGGATTGCGGGGAACACCGGGGAGCTGTTTTTT.

The chain uses TRBV7-9 and TRBJ1-4; D uncertain. V shed 8 bases and J shed 5 bases, with 12 bases lying between them. CDR3 length equals 13 residues. Germline V lookup: CDR1 SEHNR, CDR2 FQNEAQ (reference sequence). The DNA of the CDR3 is TGTGCCAGCTCCGGGGTTCAAAATGAAAAACTGTTTTTT. This codes for CASSGVQNEKLFF.

This clone is a singleton in its sample. The rearrangement uses TRBV9 and TRBJ2-7, with TRBD2 identical over 7 bases. From germline, CDR1 is SGDLS and CDR2 YYNGEE. The CDR3 contains 13 residues. The V segment lost 3 bases and the J segment 6 bases; nucleotides outside the gene matches: 6. CDR3 region: CASSGVGGAEQYF. The CDR3 DNA sequence: TGTGCCAGCAGCGGCGTGGGAGGGGCCGAGCAGTACTTC.

The chain uses TRBV21-1 and TRBJ2-1; TRBD2, as called in the table, went unchecked against the DNA. TRBV21-1 is labeled a pseudogene. The CDR3 loop spans 16 amino acids. CDR3 DNA: TGTGCCAGCAGCATCGGTTGGGAGATCGGTAGAAATGAGCAGTTCTTC. It translates to CASSIGWEIGRNEQFF.

As regards this clone: At one end the junction does not follow the germline gene, possibly because of a read error. J is TRBJ2-1 and V is TRBV7-7; either TRBD1 or TRBD2 may supply D (6 bases each). This CDR3 comprises 15 residues. The germline V gene has CDR1 SSHAT and CDR2 FNYEAQ (reference sequence). CDR3 sequence: CASSDLGGARDEQFF. CDR3 in DNA: TGTGCTAGCAGCGACCTGGGGGGCGCGAGGGATGAGCAGTTCTTC.

The chain has TRBV5-6 and TRBJ2-7; no clear D gene. The CDR3 covers 13 residues. CDR1 SGHDT and CDR2 YYEEEE come from the germline V gene. Trimming removed 0 bases at V and 1 base at J, with 5 bases between. The CDR3 DNA is TGTGCCAGCAGCTTGGACCGTTCCTACGAGCAGTACTTC. Protein product: CASSLDRSYEQYF.